One T cell receptor (beta chain) is described in this entry. This entry comes from a study of shared clonotypes between healthy human individuals. Generated by immunoSEQ multiplex PCR, the TCRdb table keeps only in-frame clones and is missing some. Of about 510,000 clones in the sample, roughly 79% were seen once. This TCR was sampled from a woman in her thirties or forties in good health. Some clones in this sample may be carry-over from other donors' samples. The sequenced material came from PBMCs.

Here the CDR3 DNA reads TGTGCCAGCAGTCACAGGGGGAGGCGTTCTGAAAAACTGTTTTTT. Protein sequence: CASSHRGRRSEKLFF. The J gene is TRBJ1-4, the V gene TRBV28; the match to TRBD1 covers 8 bases. There are 15 residues in the CDR3. Per germline, CDR1 MDHEN and CDR2 SYDVKM. V shed 5 bases, J shed 7 bases, and the junction held 9 bases outside the gene matches.